Given below is one T cell receptor (beta chain) in context. Its antigen is not identified. The junction does not match germline at one end; this may be a read error. The source of the sample is a study of CD8+CD57+ T cells in acquired aplastic anemia. At the level of the study: Each DNA sample taken from sorted CD4+ and CD8+ cells came to about 3 ug on average. The study obtained about 10 million reads on average for CD4+ cells from healthy donors. Overall study results and limits: Patients shared approximately 30 CD8+ CDR3 sequences with controls. Patients were compared with controls for CD8+ Simpson's diversity, and no significant difference emerged.

TCR beta VDJ combinations and CDR3 sequences were profiled from genomic DNA. From the reads, TCRdb called clonotypes with MiXCR, one entry per CDR3 protein. This sample has 400,000 to 450,000 distinct CDR3 sequences, with 65% to 80% found just once. The germline gives CDR1 SGDLS, CDR2 YYNGEE. The CDR3 contains 12 residues. The rearrangement joins TRBV9 to TRBJ1-1, with no clear D. Sequenced sample: sorted CD4+, CD8+, or CD8+CD57+ T cells (not recorded which) from PBMCs. This receptor was identified in a human donor in good health, serving as a control. CDR3 sequence: CASSSRNTEAFF. The CDR3 nucleotides read TGTGCCAGCAGCTCGAGGAACACTGAAGCTTTCTTC.